One sample yielded the 8 T cell receptor beta chains listed below, sequenced in a study of blood T cell repertoires in COVID-19. Profiling relied on immunoSEQ multiplex PCR, and the TCRdb table lists in-frame clones only, not all of them. The sample has approximately 200,000 clones; over 75% are singletons. Sequencing was performed on PBMCs or T cells enriched from blood (not recorded which). The receptor source for this set is a young man in a cohort exposed to, infected with or recovered from COVID-19 (not recorded which).

The rearrangement joins TRBV7-3 to TRBJ1-2; TRBD1 matches at 10 bases. J lost 8 bases, V lost 5 bases, and 5 bases had no gene match. Germline V gene lookup returns CDR1 SGHTA and CDR2 FQGTGA. The CDR3 is 13 amino acids. The CDR3 coding sequence is TGTGCCAGCAGCCAGGGACAGGGGTGGGGCTACACCTTC. Translated: CASSQGQGWGYTF.

This clone was seen just once. The V gene is TRBV28, the J gene TRBJ1-1; 8 positions agree with TRBD1. J lost 4 bases, V lost 5 bases, and 6 bases had no gene match. The germline CDR1 and CDR2 sequences are MDHEN and SYDVKM. This CDR3 is built from 14 residues. The CDR3 bases are TGTGCCAGCAGTCCTCAGGGGGCGCCCACTGAAGCTTTCTTT. Residues: CASSPQGAPTEAFF.

The J gene is TRBJ1-2, the V gene TRBV19; D gene uncertain. This CDR3 comprises 12 residues. The germline CDR1 and CDR2 sequences are LNHDA and SQIVND (reference sequence). CDR3 protein: CASLYPPSGYTF. CDR3 bases: TGTGCGAGCTTGTACCCTCCTAGCGGCTACACCTTC.

J is TRBJ1-1 and V is TRBV18; D may be TRBD1 (6 bases). CDR1 is KGHSH and CDR2 is LQKENI in the germline V gene. V was trimmed by 5 bases and J by 8 bases, leaving 15 bases between them. There are 13 residues in the CDR3. The DNA for the CDR3 is TGTGCCAGCTCATTCCAGGGGCGAAGGGAAGCTTTCTTT. Protein: CASSFQGRREAFF.

The genes are TRBV9 and TRBJ1-2; D perhaps matches TRBD1 (5 bases). V dropped 0 bases and J dropped 1 base, with 10 bases sitting between them. The CDR3 loop spans 15 amino acids. CDR1 is SGDLS, CDR2 YYNGEE, per germline. CDR3 in DNA: TGTGCCAGCAGCGTAGGCGGGGGGTTTAACTATGGCTACACCTTC. Protein product: CASSVGGGFNYGYTF.

This clone was observed a single time. The rearrangement uses TRBV2 and TRBJ1-5, with 8 bases identical to TRBD1. V gave up 4 bases and J gave up 3 bases; unmatched junction bases: 5. This CDR3 is 15 amino acids long. Germline CDR1 reads SNHLY; CDR2 reads FYNNEI. The CDR3 bases are TGTGCCAGCAGTGGACAGGGGACGTTCAATCAGCCCCAGCATTTT. This gives the protein CASSGQGTFNQPQHF. Combining the CDR3 with reference TRBV2 and TRBJ1-5 gives the whole variable domain EPEVTQTPSHQVTQMGQEVILRCVPISNHLYFYWYRQILGQKVEFLVSFYNNEISEKSEIFDDQFSVERPDGSNFTLKIRSTKLEDSAMYFCASSGQGTFNQPQHFGDGTRLSIL.

The chain carries TRBV19 and TRBJ1-2; weak D call: TRBD1 (5 bases). The CDR3 is 15 amino acids. Trimming pared 5 bases from V and 2 bases from J, leaving 15 bases between. Germline CDR1 and CDR2: LNHDA and SQIVND (reference sequence). The CDR3 loop reads CASSEAGKLNYGYTF. Written as DNA, the CDR3 is TGTGCCAGTAGTGAGGCAGGGAAGCTCAACTATGGCTACACCTTC.

This clone has a single count. The chain uses TRBV5-8 and TRBJ1-2; 7 bases map to TRBD1. Germline lookup yields CDR1 SGHTS and CDR2 YDEGEE. This CDR3 spans 16 amino acids. Losses at the gene ends were 4 bases for V and 5 bases for J; bases not matched to a gene: 14. This chain's CDR3 is CASSVEIGRGVYGYTF. CDR3 nucleotide sequence: TGTGCCAGCAGCGTGGAGATCGGCAGGGGGGTTTATGGCTACACCTTC.